The 7 T cell receptor beta chains in this list originate from one sample, sequenced in a study of blood T cell repertoires in COVID-19. The assay was immunoSEQ multiplex PCR, and TCRdb's table has in-frame clones only and misses some. The sample consists of about 360,000 clones, about 87% of them appearing once. The material sequenced was peripheral blood. The receptors were gathered from a human donor in a cohort sampled during active COVID-19.

V gene TRBV18 combines with J gene TRBJ2-7, with 8 bases aligning to TRBD1. The CDR3 has 15 residues. Germline CDR1 is KGHSH and CDR2 is LQKENI. The V and J ends lost 5 bases and 2 bases, in that order; junction bases with no gene match: 8. The CDR3 DNA is TGTGCCAGCTCATCCTACTCGACAGGGGCCTACGAGCAGTACTTC. Translating gives CASSSYSTGAYEQYF. Full variable domain (outside the CDR3, taken from reference TRBV18 and TRBJ2-7): NAGVMQNPRHLVRRRGQEARLRCSPMKGHSHVYWYRQLPEEGLKFMVYLQKENIIDESGMPKERFSAEFPKEGPSILRIQQVVRGDSAAYFCASSSYSTGAYEQYFGPGTRLTVT.

The chain combines TRBV28 with TRBJ2-1, with D perhaps matching TRBD2 (6 bases). CDR1 MDHEN and CDR2 SYDVKM come from the germline V gene. V lost 7 bases and J 0 bases, leaving 13 bases between the germline ends. This CDR3 has 15 amino acids. The CDR3 reads CASTPTGSSYNEQFF. The CDR3, as DNA: TGTGCCAGCACCCCCACCGGGAGCTCCTACAATGAGCAGTTCTTC.

This clone has more than one count but fewer than ten. This chain links TRBV25-1 with TRBJ2-5; TRBD2 agrees at 9 bases. The CDR3 extends over 15 amino acids. In germline, CDR1 is MGHDK, CDR2 SYGVNS. V shed 5 bases and J 4 bases; nucleotides not matched to a gene: 8. The DNA for the CDR3 is TGTGCCAGCAGTCCTAGTGCGGGAGGGGGAGAGACCCAGTACTTC. Its translation is CASSPSAGGGETQYF.

V is TRBV2 and J is TRBJ1-4; 8 bases match TRBD1. This CDR3 has 15 amino acids. V lost 8 bases to trimming and J lost 7 bases; unmatched junction nucleotides: 12. In germline, CDR1 is SNHLY, CDR2 FYNNEI. The CDR3 DNA reads TGTGCCAGCCGCCCCCGACAGGGGAGTTTTGAAAAACTGTTTTTT. It encodes CASRPRQGSFEKLFF. Full variable domain (outside the CDR3, taken from reference TRBV2 and TRBJ1-4): EPEVTQTPSHQVTQMGQEVILRCVPISNHLYFYWYRQILGQKVEFLVSFYNNEISEKSEIFDDQFSVERPDGSNFTLKIRSTKLEDSAMYFCASRPRQGSFEKLFFGSGTQLSVL.

V and J are TRBV18 and TRBJ2-5, with D tentatively TRBD1 (6 bases). Germline V gene lookup returns CDR1 KGHSH and CDR2 LQKENI. This CDR3 has 14 residues. V shed 1 base and J shed 2 bases, with 8 bases lying between them. Here the CDR3 DNA reads TGTGCCAGCTCACCACGCAGGGGTCAAGAGACCCAGTACTTC. It is translated as CASSPRRGQETQYF. The whole variable domain, remainder taken from reference TRBV18 and TRBJ2-5, is NAGVMQNPRHLVRRRGQEARLRCSPMKGHSHVYWYRQLPEEGLKFMVYLQKENIIDESGMPKERFSAEFPKEGPSILRIQQVVRGDSAAYFCASSPRRGQETQYFGPGTRLLVL.

The V and J genes are TRBV5-1 and TRBJ2-3; possible D gene TRBD2, 6 bases. Per the germline V gene, CDR1 is SGHRS and CDR2 is YFSETQ. The CDR3 contains 18 residues. Deletions cut 4 bases from V and 2 bases from J, with 23 bases between. Written as DNA, the CDR3 is TGCGCCAGCAGCCCCACGGGGGAACGGCGGGCCCTCACAGATACGCAGTATTTT. It is translated as CASSPTGERRALTDTQYF.

J is TRBJ2-7 and V is TRBV9; TRBD1 aligns across 8 bases. The CDR3 runs 16 residues. The junction had 9 bases not matched to a gene; V was cut back by 4 bases and J by 0 bases. Germline assignment: CDR1 SGDLS and CDR2 YYNGEE. The CDR3 DNA reads as TGTGCCAGCAGCCCTCAGACAGGGGCTAGCTCCTACGAGCAGTACTTC. Translating gives CASSPQTGASSYEQYF.